Below, 18 T cell receptor beta chains from the same sample are listed, as sequenced in a study of vaccination and CD4 T cells after COVID-19 (dated by TCRdb to between 2021 and 2024). Read against the paper, the sample's treatment or condition label means: roughly 10-day PBMC culture with coronavirus spike peptide pools or control peptides (ViraFEST assay). The method behind the library was PCR. The run used an Illumina iSeq 100. DNA from cultured CD4+ T cells underwent TCR sequencing with the Oncomine TCR Beta short-read assay at the Johns Hopkins FTIC core. TCRdb reanalyzed the raw reads on its own, using fastp at Q25 for trimming and MiXCR for clone calling, and kept in-frame beta chains. Rows are unified per CDR3 protein, each entry keeping the most common DNA and genes. This sample has thousands of distinct CDR3 sequences in its table, and under 75% of those were observed once. Of the sample, 20% falls within the top ten clones.

Their cognate antigens are unknown. This material consisted of cultured CD4+ T cells from blood, taken after SARS-CoV-2 vaccination. These receptors originate from a human donor with COVID-19.

The chain combines TRBV20-1 with TRBJ2-7, with 8 bases matching TRBD1. This CDR3 region has 18 residues. V shed 2 bases and J 3 bases; nucleotides not matched to a gene: 18. Germline V CDR1 and CDR2: DFQATT, SNEGSKA (reference sequence). The CDR3 DNA sequence: TGCAGTGCTAGACGCCAAACTGTCAGGGGGCGAACGGACTACGAGCAGTACTTC. The encoded protein is CSARRQTVRGRTDYEQYF.

The chain employs TRBV4-3 and TRBJ2-7; TRBD2 matches at 9 bases. Per the germline V gene, CDR1 is LGHNA and CDR2 is YSLEER. J was trimmed by 0 bases and V by 2 bases; bases with no gene match: 2. The CDR3 consists of 15 residues. The CDR3 protein is CASSQLAGSSYEQYF. CDR3 in DNA: TGCGCCAGCAGCCAACTAGCGGGGAGCTCCTACGAGCAGTACTTC.

This clonotype was recorded a few times. CDR3 sequence (DNA): TGCAGTGCTGGCCGACACAACGGGGCGCTCACCGGGGAGCTGTTTTTT. This codes for CSAGRHNGALTGELFF. This rearrangement joins TRBV20-1 to TRBJ2-2; D is possibly TRBD1 or TRBD2 (5 bases each). V was pared by 5 bases and J by 4 bases, with 20 bases between. The CDR3 runs 16 residues. Germline CDR1 reads DFQATT; CDR2 reads SNEGSKA (reference sequence).

The V and J genes are TRBV20-1 and TRBJ2-1, with D tentatively TRBD2 (7 bases). Looked up from germline, CDR1 is DFQATT and CDR2 is SNEGSKA (reference sequence). Trimming took 7 bases from V and 8 from J, leaving 15 bases between them. This CDR3 is built from 12 residues. As DNA, the CDR3 is TGCAGTGTTGGGGGGGCTAAGGATGAGCAGTTCTTC. As protein: CSVGGAKDEQFF.

J is TRBJ2-1 and V is TRBV6-1; D is possibly TRBD2 (5 bases). The CDR3 contains 14 residues. Germline V CDR1 and CDR2: MNHNS, SASEGT. V lost 10 bases and J lost 0, with 13 bases in between. CDR3 sequence (DNA): TGTGCCACCGGGCCTAGCAACTCCTACAATGAGCAGTTCTTC. Translation gives CATGPSNSYNEQFF.

The genes are TRBV7-9 and TRBJ1-6, with D unclear. V was trimmed by 6 bases and J by 7 bases, leaving 13 bases between them. CDR1 and CDR2 (germline): SEHNR, FQNEAQ (reference sequence). The CDR3 has 14 residues. The DNA for the CDR3 is TGTGCCAGCAGTTCCCGGGAAGGAAATTCACCCCTCCACTTT. It yields the protein CASSSREGNSPLHF.

This clonotype showed up just once. The gene calls are TRBV20-1 and TRBJ2-1; 8 bases line up with TRBD1. CDR1 and CDR2 (germline): DFQATT, SNEGSKA (reference sequence). The CDR3 spans 13 residues. Trimming cost V 6 bases and J 4 bases; bases outside gene matches: 5. CDR3 protein: CSAEWDRYNEQFF. Written as DNA, the CDR3 is TGCAGTGCGGAGTGGGACAGGTACAATGAGCAGTTCTTC.

The chain has TRBV6-5 and TRBJ2-5; D gene unclear. Trimming pared 4 bases from V and 2 bases from J, leaving 14 bases between. Per the germline V gene, CDR1 is MNHEY and CDR2 is SVGAGI. This CDR3 spans 15 amino acids. The CDR3 here is CASSSSGLGQETQYF. CDR3 nucleotide sequence: TGTGCCAGCAGTTCGTCTGGGCTAGGTCAAGAGACCCAGTACTTC.

This chain uses TRBV20-1 with TRBJ2-1; 7 bases are shared with TRBD1. The germline gives CDR1 DFQATT, CDR2 SNEGSKA (reference sequence). The length of the CDR3 is 12 residues. Trimming cost V 6 bases and J 11 bases; bases outside gene matches: 10. CDR3 sequence reads: CSAGDRASKQFF. CDR3 in DNA: TGCAGTGCCGGGGACAGAGCCTCAAAGCAGTTCTTC.

The chain has TRBV20-1 and TRBJ2-5, with D possibly being TRBD2 (5 bases). Deletions cut 0 bases from V and 2 bases from J, with 10 bases between. Germline CDR1 reads DFQATT; CDR2 reads SNEGSKA (reference sequence). The length of the CDR3 is 14 residues. The CDR3 region has the DNA TGCAGTGCTAGAGATCGGAGAGGGCAAGAGACCCAGTACTTC. Translating gives CSARDRRGQETQYF.

The chain employs TRBV6-1 and TRBJ1-1; tentative D call: TRBD1 (5 bases). The V gene lost 3 bases and the J gene lost 6 bases, with 17 bases spanning the gap. Germline CDR1 reads MNHNS; CDR2 reads SASEGT. CDR3 size: 15 residues. This chain's CDR3 is CASSEDGLRGAEAFF. DNA of the CDR3: TGTGCCAGCAGTGAGGACGGGTTGAGGGGCGCTGAAGCTTTCTTT.

This clonotype was seen a few times. The chain has TRBV24-1 and TRBJ2-5; TRBD2 might be the D (6 bases). The CDR3 covers 13 residues. V gave up 4 bases and J gave up 5 bases, with 10 bases separating them. Germline assignment: CDR1 KGHDR and CDR2 SFDVKD. The CDR3 DNA follows: TGTGCCACCAGTGACCCCGCGGGGGAGACCCAGTACTTC. This codes for CATSDPAGETQYF.

The genes are TRBV4-2 and TRBJ1-5; 7 positions match TRBD1. Germline trimming cut 2 bases from V and 0 bases from J; bases unmatched to any gene: 4. This CDR3 comprises 16 residues. The germline V gene has CDR1 LGHNA and CDR2 YNFKEQ. CDR3 residues: CASSQTGTDSNQPQHF. The CDR3 nucleotides read TGTGCCAGCAGCCAAACCGGGACAGATAGCAATCAGCCCCAGCATTTT.

The rearrangement uses TRBV6-2 or TRBV6-3 and TRBJ2-7; D assignment may be TRBD1 or TRBD2 (5 bases each). V was cut by 5 bases and J by 6 bases, with 17 bases left in between. CDR1 MNHEY and CDR2 SVGEGT come from the germline V gene. The CDR3 sequence is 14 residues long. The CDR3 nucleotides read TGTGCCAGCAGTCCGCCTGGCAGGGCGGGCGAGCAGTACTTC. The encoded protein is CASSPPGRAGEQYF.

This chain links TRBV9 with TRBJ1-2; TRBD1 is a possible D gene (6 bases). CDR1 and CDR2 from the germline V gene are SGDLS and YYNGEE. This CDR3 is built from 16 residues. V was clipped by 3 bases and J by 4 bases, with 19 bases between them. Here the CDR3 DNA reads TGTGCCAGCAGCGCCCAAGACAGGACTAGTGTCTATGGCTACACCTTC. Protein: CASSAQDRTSVYGYTF.

The chain couples TRBV18 to TRBJ1-4; D is perhaps TRBD1 (5 bases). Trimming removed 2 bases at V and 7 bases at J, with 11 bases between. The CDR3 is 14 residues long. Germline V gives CDR1 KGHSH, CDR2 LQKENI. The CDR3 spells CASSPGQGGEKLFF. CDR3 sequence (DNA): TGTGCCAGCTCACCAGGGCAGGGAGGTGAAAAACTGTTTTTT. Supplemented by reference TRBV18 and TRBJ1-4, the full variable domain reads NAGVMQNPRHLVRRRGQEARLRCSPMKGHSHVYWYRQLPEEGLKFMVYLQKENIIDESGMPKERFSAEFPKEGPSILRIQQVVRGDSAAYFCASSPGQGGEKLFFGSGTQLSVL.

This clonotype is deemed large (0.1 to 1%). The V call is TRBV11-3, the J call TRBJ1-2; TRBD1 matches 9 bases. Germline CDR1 and CDR2: SGHNT and YENEEA. CDR3 length equals 14 residues. Trimming removed 4 bases from V and 4 bases from J; junction bases left unmatched: 4. In DNA form, the CDR3 reads TGTGCCAGCAGCTCCGGGACAGGGATCTATGGCTACACCTTC. This encodes CASSSGTGIYGYTF. Together with reference TRBV11-3 and TRBJ1-2, the CDR3 gives the full variable domain: EAGVVQSPRYKIIEKKQPVAFWCNPISGHNTLYWYLQNLGQGPELLIRYENEEAVDDSQLPKDRFSAERLKGVDSTLKIQPAELGDSAVYLCASSSGTGIYGYTFGSGTRLTVV.

The table lists this clonotype with a few counts. The chain has TRBV7-2 and TRBJ2-5, with D unresolved. V lost 1 base to trimming and J lost 5 bases, with 5 bases between them. The CDR3 has 12 amino acids. The germline gives CDR1 SGHTA, CDR2 FQGNSA. The CDR3 DNA reads TGTGCCAGCAGCTTAGGGGCCGAGACCCAGTACTTC. Protein product: CASSLGAETQYF.